This T cell receptor beta chain was recovered during a study of identical twins. MiXCR, run by TCRdb on the 5' RACE reads, gives a single entry per CDR3 protein. Counted here are 1.5 million to 2 million distinct CDR3 sequences, around a third occurring once; the ten biggest clones make up approximately 0.25%. Many counts were recorded for this clonotype. Looked up from germline, CDR1 is SNHLY and CDR2 is FYNNEI. Deletions cut 9 bases from V and 4 bases from J, with 18 bases between. CDR3 length: 14 residues. The specimen was cord blood. The chain joins TRBV2 to TRBJ2-5; D not resolved. This TCR was sampled from a newborn girl in good health. CDR3 sequence (DNA): TGTGCCAGTCAAATTTTTTCGAAACGAGAGACCCAGTACTTC. Translation: CASQIFSKRETQYF.